These T cell receptor beta chains were read from a single sample in a study of blood T cells in healthy people across ages. TCRdb passed the 5' RACE reads through MiXCR, listing each CDR3 protein once. The table shows about 1,500,000 distinct CDR3 sequences, with about 30% occurring only once. Sequenced: blood. The source of these receptors is a woman aged 30 to 39 in good health. Each CDR3 is given with its conserved first and last residue. A D gene is named only where the DNA matches it firmly.

TRBJ2-1 TRBV19 . CASSIRTAYNEQFF
TRBJ2-7 TRBV5-5 TRBD1 CASSLGPDRETYEQYF
TRBJ2-5 TRBV4-1 . CASSQTPGGLRQETQYF
TRBJ2-3 TRBV12-3/TRBV12-4 . CASSFGRDTQYF
TRBJ1-4 TRBV10-3 . CAISEGTTNEKRFF
TRBJ2-1 TRBV20-1 . CSATPPGRYNEQFF
TRBJ2-1 TRBV5-1 TRBD2 CASSFSSGSRDEQFF
TRBJ2-3 TRBV7-2 . CASSLGAPGVDTQYF
TRBJ1-2 TRBV5-1 TRBD1 CASSSGQGFADGYTF
TRBJ1-6 TRBV10-3 . CAIREEYNSPLHF
TRBJ2-2 TRBV7-3 . CASSALQGTNTGELFF
TRBJ1-6 TRBV6-6 . CASSYTAYNSPLHF
TRBJ2-7 TRBV29-1 TRBD1 CSVFTDRGSYEQYF
TRBJ1-5 TRBV3-1 . CASSQGPGQPQHF
TRBJ2-5 TRBV5-1 TRBD1 CASSLAATGEETQYF
TRBJ2-1 TRBV7-9 TRBD2 CASSLVPLGSGRFNEQFF
TRBJ2-3 TRBV15 . CAPSRDKPYTQYF
TRBJ2-1 TRBV12-3/TRBV12-4 . CASSLMAGPYNEQFF
TRBJ2-1 TRBV18 TRBD1 CASSPLGQGAYNEQFF
TRBJ2-7 TRBV10-3 TRBD2 CAISWTSGAYEQYF
TRBJ2-1 TRBV29-1 . CSVERWESGYNEQFF
TRBJ2-1 TRBV30 . CAWNQGRSYNEQFF
TRBJ2-7 TRBV7-2 TRBD2 CASSFMLAGGGYEQYF
TRBJ2-3 TRBV5-1 TRBD2 CASSIREGQVDTQYF
TRBJ1-1 TRBV6-1 . CASSEPPYTEAFF
TRBJ2-3 TRBV12-3/TRBV12-4 . CASRLEGEDTQYF
TRBJ2-3 TRBV18 . CASSPKHSRTDTQYF
TRBJ2-6 TRBV15 . CATSGKQGFPSGANVLTF
TRBJ2-1 TRBV28 . CASRQTYNEQFF
TRBJ2-7 TRBV5-1 TRBD2 CASSLEGTSSYEQYF
TRBJ2-3 TRBV30 . CAWSKGGHTDTQYF
TRBJ2-2 TRBV12-3/TRBV12-4 TRBD2 CASSAPLSREGHTGELFF
TRBJ2-5 TRBV5-5 TRBD2 CASSLKRERQEAQYF
TRBJ2-7 TRBV6-2/TRBV6-3 . CASSYAPRSRRSYEQYF
TRBJ1-4 TRBV12-3/TRBV12-4 . CASTARGGQRDILFF
TRBJ2-6 TRBV2 . CASSGGVGVGSGANVLTF
TRBJ1-1 TRBV3-1 . CATLGVNTEAFF
TRBJ2-5 TRBV6-1 . CASSTGPGETQYF
TRBJ2-5 TRBV14 TRBD1 CASSQDRKMTETQYF
TRBJ2-7 TRBV9 . CASSVALSSYEQYF
TRBJ2-5 TRBV6-5 TRBD2 CASSHRLAGETQYF
TRBJ1-1 TRBV20-1 . CSARDSTGSTEAFF
. TRBV16 . CASSGSGHIYEQYF
TRBJ2-5 TRBV14 TRBD1 CASSPWTGETQYF
TRBJ2-7 TRBV20-1 TRBD1 CSALRDRVHEQYF
TRBJ2-6 TRBV15 . CATSSYHSGANVLTF